The next 24 T cell receptor beta chains were all read from a single sample in a study of shared clonotypes between healthy human individuals. Repertoires were generated with immunoSEQ multiplex PCR, while TCRdb's copy carries only in-frame clones and drops some. The sample consists of roughly 2,000,000 clones, about 93% of them appearing once. Naivety among CD8 cells was defined by CD45RO negativity and positive CCR7 selection, thereby excluding terminally differentiated effector memory CD45RA+ cells. Sequencing was done on a sample of naive CD8+ T cells from PBMCs. The receptors shown here come from a man younger than 30 in good health. Some clones in this sample may be carry-over from other donors' samples.

The rearrangement joins TRBV28 to TRBJ2-7; D is ambiguous. Germline lookup yields CDR1 MDHEN and CDR2 SYDVKM. The CDR3 has 12 amino acids. Deletions cut 6 bases from V and 2 bases from J, with 8 bases between. CDR3 nucleotides: TGTGCCAGCAGGGACGAGGCCTACGAGCAGTACTTC. Amino acids: CASRDEAYEQYF. Full variable domain (outside the CDR3, taken from reference TRBV28 and TRBJ2-7): DVKVTQSSRYLVKRTGEKVFLECVQDMDHENMFWYRQDPGLGLRLIYFSYDVKMKEKGDIPEGYSVSREKKERFSLILESASTNQTSMYLCASRDEAYEQYFGPGTRLTVT.

This clone showed up just once. The chain employs TRBV18 and TRBJ2-4; TRBD1 is a possible D gene (5 bases). Germline CDR1 KGHSH, CDR2 LQKENI. The CDR3 sequence is 15 residues long. Trimming pared 3 bases from V and 0 bases from J, leaving 9 bases between. The CDR3 DNA sequence: TGTGCCAGCTCACCGACAGACCTAGCCAAAAACATTCAGTACTTC. Translation: CASSPTDLAKNIQYF.

This chain joins TRBV10-3 and TRBJ1-3; D unresolved. The CDR3 runs to 19 residues. Per germline, CDR1 ENHRY and CDR2 SYGVKD. V lost 3 bases to trimming and J lost 4 bases, with 25 bases between them. The CDR3 protein is CAISDWLWAGEMMGNTIYF. CDR3 coding DNA: TGTGCCATCAGTGATTGGTTGTGGGCAGGAGAAATGATGGGAAACACCATATATTTT.

The J gene is TRBJ2-1, the V gene TRBV6-1, with D unresolved. Trimming stripped 2 bases from V and 0 bases from J, with 2 bases between. There are 13 residues in the CDR3. CDR1 is MNHNS and CDR2 is SASEGT in the germline V gene. CDR3 DNA sequence: TGTGCCAGCAGTGAATACTCCTACAATGAGCAGTTCTTC. It specifies CASSEYSYNEQFF.

The chain has TRBV7-9 and TRBJ2-1, with TRBD1 matching 8 bases. The CDR3 extends over 13 amino acids. V lost 5 bases and J lost 7; bases outside the gene matches: 4. Germline-derived CDR1 and CDR2 are SEHNR and FQNEAQ (reference sequence). The CDR3 DNA reads as TGTGCCAGCAGCGTAGACAGGGGAAATGAGCAGTTCTTC. Protein: CASSVDRGNEQFF.

This chain uses TRBV5-1 with TRBJ1-1, with D maybe TRBD1 (6 bases). In germline, CDR1 is SGHRS, CDR2 YFSETQ. With 3 bases removed from V and 7 bases from J, the gap between germline ends came to 13 bases. This CDR3 is built from 13 residues. DNA for the CDR3: TGCGCCAGCAGCTCAGGGGAGACCCTTGAAGCTTTCTTT. This codes for CASSSGETLEAFF.

This clone was detected only once. The V and J genes are TRBV27 and TRBJ1-5; 9 bases are shared with TRBD1. The CDR3 is 14 amino acids. Germline V CDR1 and CDR2: MNHEY, SMNVEV (reference sequence). The V gene end was trimmed by 5 bases and the J gene end by 8 bases; junction bases not matched to a gene: 7. The CDR3 is CASSRGTGWEPQHF. CDR3 bases: TGTGCCAGCAGTAGAGGGACAGGGTGGGAGCCCCAGCATTTT.

This sequence joins TRBV10-3 and TRBJ2-7; the match to TRBD2 covers 7 bases. CDR3 length: 14 amino acids. CDR1 is ENHRY, CDR2 SYGVKD, per germline. V trimming: 4 bases; J trimming: 3 bases; junction bases outside the gene matches: 6. Here the CDR3 reads CAISGEGGDYEQYF. CDR3 in DNA: TGTGCCATCAGTGGTGAGGGAGGGGACTACGAGCAGTACTTC.

This sequence joins TRBV9 and TRBJ2-5; D not certain. V was shortened by 4 bases and J by 5 bases, with 18 bases between the two germline ends. Per the germline V gene, CDR1 is SGDLS and CDR2 is YYNGEE. This CDR3 has 15 residues. The CDR3 DNA sequence: TGTGCCAGCAGCTCCGAGAAGGGCGCGAGGGAGACCCAGTACTTC. Translated: CASSSEKGARETQYF.

Of note for this clone: Additional DNA sequences in this sample encode the identical CDR3. The J gene is TRBJ1-1, the V gene TRBV27, with D unclear. Germline V gene lookup returns CDR1 MNHEY and CDR2 SMNVEV (reference sequence). This CDR3 is built from 14 residues. Trimming cost V 6 bases and J 1 base, with 12 bases left between them. The CDR3 DNA reads TGTGCCAGCAGCCCCACGGGCGGGAACACTGAAGCTTTCTTT. Protein sequence: CASSPTGGNTEAFF.

The chain combines TRBV15 with TRBJ1-4; D remains unclear. The germline V gene has CDR1 LNHNV and CDR2 YYDKDF (reference sequence). CDR3 length: 14 amino acids. Trimming took 2 bases from V and 8 from J, leaving 12 bases between them. DNA for the CDR3: TGTGCCACCAGCAGACGCATCGGTAGGGAAAAACTGTTTTTT. It codes for CATSRRIGREKLFF.

This chain links TRBV6-1 with TRBJ1-4; 10 bases are shared with TRBD1. The V gene end was trimmed by 1 base and the J gene end by 2 bases; junction bases not matched to a gene: 1. The germline V gene has CDR1 MNHNS and CDR2 SASEGT. The CDR3 is 16 amino acids. The CDR3 loop reads CASSEGDRGTNEKLFF. The CDR3 DNA reads TGTGCCAGCAGTGAAGGGGACAGGGGTACTAATGAAAAACTGTTTTTT.

The chain recombines TRBV5-6 with TRBJ2-1; 7 nucleotides align to TRBD1. Losses at the gene ends were 4 bases for V and 7 bases for J; bases not matched to a gene: 8. CDR1 and CDR2 from the germline V gene are SGHDT and YYEEEE. The CDR3 is made up of 14 amino acids. The CDR3 bases are TGTGCCAGCAGCCAGGCCCCACAGGGGAATGAGCAGTTCTTC. It encodes CASSQAPQGNEQFF.

This chain uses TRBV5-1 with TRBJ2-7; 7 bases map to TRBD2. The CDR3 runs 14 residues. Losses at the gene ends were 0 bases for V and 6 bases for J; bases not matched to a gene: 6. CDR1 is SGHRS and CDR2 is YFSETQ in the germline V gene. The chain's CDR3 is CASSLVAGEGEQYF. CDR3 DNA sequence: TGCGCCAGCAGCTTGGTTGCGGGAGAAGGCGAGCAGTACTTC. Complete variable domain (other parts from reference TRBV5-1 and TRBJ2-7): KAGVTQTPRYLIKTRGQQVTLSCSPISGHRSVSWYQQTPGQGLQFLFEYFSETQRNKGNFPGRFSGRQFSNSRSEMNVSTLELGDSALYLCASSLVAGEGEQYFGPGTRLTVT.

About this clone itself: The same CDR3 can be traced to other DNA sequences in this sample. The chain has TRBV4-3 and TRBJ2-1; 7 nucleotides agree with TRBD1. The CDR3 is 14 amino acids. Germline CDR1 and CDR2: LGHNA and YSLEER. V lost 0 bases and J lost 7; bases outside the gene matches: 3. The chain's CDR3 is CASSQDLRGNEQFF. The CDR3 coding sequence is TGCGCCAGCAGCCAAGATCTCAGGGGGAATGAGCAGTTCTTC.

The chain links TRBV27 to TRBJ2-7; TRBD1 agrees at 7 bases. V shed 6 bases and J 4 bases; nucleotides not matched to a gene: 9. Germline V gene data show CDR1 as MNHEY and CDR2 as SMNVEV (reference sequence). The CDR3 consists of 14 residues. CDR3 sequence (DNA): TGTGCCAGCAGCCTTTTCGGGACAGAATACGAGCAGTACTTC. It yields the protein CASSLFGTEYEQYF.

This clone was observed once. V usage is TRBV6-6 and J usage is TRBJ1-1; D unclear. V lost 1 base and J 7 bases, leaving 13 bases between the germline ends. Germline V gene sequence: CDR1 MNHNY, CDR2 SVGAGI (reference sequence). The CDR3 has 14 amino acids. The CDR3 spells CASSYFTGANEAFF. The CDR3 DNA sequence: TGTGCCAGCAGTTACTTTACGGGAGCCAATGAAGCTTTCTTT.

The chain is built from TRBV7-9 and TRBJ1-2; D may be TRBD1 (5 bases). The V end lost 2 bases, the J end lost 5 bases, and 12 bases lay between the germline ends. The CDR3 length is 14 residues. Germline V CDR1 and CDR2: SEHNR, FQNEAQ (reference sequence). As DNA, the CDR3 is TGTGCCAGCAGCTTATCTGGAGGGGATTATGGCTACACCTTC. Its translation: CASSLSGGDYGYTF.

The chain links TRBV7-9 to TRBJ1-4; 7 positions agree with TRBD1. The germline V gene encodes CDR1 SEHNR and CDR2 FQNEAQ (reference sequence). The CDR3 loop spans 15 amino acids. The trim removed 3 bases at V and 4 bases at J, leaving 5 bases unmatched. CDR3 DNA sequence: TGTGCCAGCAGCTTCAGGGGGGACGGTAATGAAAAACTGTTTTTT. This translates into CASSFRGDGNEKLFF.

This clone was picked up one time. The rearrangement links TRBV28 to TRBJ2-5; D gene unclear. Looked up from germline, CDR1 is MDHEN and CDR2 is SYDVKM. This CDR3 region has 14 residues. V lost 4 bases and J 4 bases, leaving 13 bases between the germline ends. The CDR3 DNA reads TGTGCCAGCAGTTCGCTACGGGTACCAGAGACCCAGTACTTC. It translates to CASSSLRVPETQYF.

V gene TRBV7-9 combines with J gene TRBJ2-1; tentative D call: TRBD2 (6 bases). CDR3 length: 13 residues. Per germline, CDR1 SEHNR and CDR2 FQNEAQ (reference sequence). The V and J ends lost 11 bases and 6 bases respectively, with 17 bases between them. CDR3 loop: CAGTVRGSNEQFF. The CDR3 DNA reads as TGTGCCGGCACCGTCCGGGGGAGCAATGAGCAGTTCTTC.

The chain recombines TRBV28 with TRBJ2-7, with 7 bases fitting TRBD2. This CDR3 is 14 amino acids long. From germline, CDR1 is MDHEN and CDR2 SYDVKM. The V and J ends lost 5 bases and 1 base, in that order; junction bases with no gene match: 5. CDR3 bases: TGTGCCAGCAGTGGGGGGAGGGAGTCCTACGAGCAGTACTTC. This gives the protein CASSGGRESYEQYF.

With regard to this clone: At one of its ends the junction is not consistent with the germline gene, which may arise from a read error. The chain links TRBV5-4 to TRBJ1-2, with TRBD1 matching 8 bases. From germline, CDR1 is SGHNT and CDR2 YYREEE (reference sequence). The CDR3 extends over 12 amino acids. DNA for the CDR3: TGTGCCAGCAGCTTGGAATCCGGGACAGGAGCTTTC. Translated, it gives CASSLESGTGAF.

This clone was seen only once. This chain joins TRBV10-3 and TRBJ2-7; D is uncertain. This CDR3 comprises 12 residues. V was cut by 4 bases and J by 6 bases, with 10 bases left in between. CDR1 is ENHRY and CDR2 is SYGVKD in the germline V gene. CDR3 residues: CAISVGASEQYF. For the CDR3, the DNA is TGTGCCATCAGTGTTGGAGCTTCCGAGCAGTACTTC.